This TCR beta chain was sequenced for a study of response to subunit inactivated influenza vaccine. From the RT-PCR reads, TCRdb called clonotypes with MiXCR, one entry per CDR3 protein. Here the sample spans roughly 650,000 distinct CDR3 sequences, 15% to 19% being singletons. Broader study findings: Authors suggested seasonal influenza vaccinations each recruit few new T cells.

The germline V gene encodes CDR1 SGHAT and CDR2 FQNNGV. This CDR3 region has 18 residues. With 1 base clipped from V and 6 bases from J, the junction kept 7 bases outside the gene matches. About this clonotype itself: Its matching antigen is unknown.

This clonotype was sampled from a man aged 45-65 years who received an inactivated influenza vaccine. This specimen was PBMCs from blood, taken 11 to 12 days after vaccination. The chain employs TRBV11-2 and TRBJ2-3, with 16 nucleotides matching TRBD2. CDR3 loop: CASSLVGTSGRARDTQYF. CDR3 DNA: TGTGCCAGCAGCTTAGTCGGGACTAGCGGGAGGGCAAGGGATACGCAGTATTTT. The full variable domain, its missing parts supplied by reference TRBV11-2 and TRBJ2-3, is EAGVAQSPRYKIIEKRQSVAFWCNPISGHATLYWYQQILGQGPKLLIQFQNNGVVDDSQLPKDRFSAERLKGVDSTLKIQPAKLEDSAVYLCASSLVGTSGRARDTQYFGPGTRLTVL.